This T cell receptor beta chain emerged from a study of T cell changes during pregnancy in multiple sclerosis. Using immunoSEQ multiplex PCR, the repertoire was profiled, and TCRdb retains in-frame clones only, with some absent. The sample contains 40,000 to 50,000 clones, 80% to 95% of which appear only once. Germline loops: CDR1 SGHKS, CDR2 YYEKEE (reference sequence). The CDR3 contains 15 residues. The J segment lost 1 base and the V segment lost 5 bases, leaving 5 bases of the junction unmatched. The chain is built from TRBV5-5 and TRBJ2-5, with 10 positions matching TRBD2. This sample comprised CD4+ T cells from peripheral blood mononuclear cells, obtained before pregnancy. This receptor was identified in a female donor with multiple sclerosis, enrolled in a pregnancy study. The CDR3 region has the DNA TGTGCCAGCAGACTGAAGCGGGGGGGCCAAGAGACCCAGTACTTC. Its protein is CASRLKRGGQETQYF.